These 29 T cell receptor beta chains share one sample of origin, sequenced in a study of patients and donors after allogeneic stem cell transplantation. TCRdb re-called the RT-PCR reads through MiXCR, storing one row per CDR3 protein. The top ten clones hold roughly 6.4% of a sample with roughly 940,000 distinct CDR3 sequences, roughly 18% of them seen once. Material for sequencing was blood, either unsorted or a sorted T cell fraction (not recorded which). Every receptor here comes from a human donor who was either an allogeneic HSCT recipient or a stem cell or donor lymphocyte infusion donor (not recorded which). It is not recorded whose cells these are; they may come from a transplant donor.

This clonotype was found many times. The CDR3 bases are TGTGCCAGCAGTTTAGGCCCAGGGGGCGAATACAATGAGCAGTTCTTC. It encodes CASSLGPGGEYNEQFF. The chain combines TRBV12-3 or TRBV12-4 with TRBJ2-1; 8 bases agree with TRBD1. V shed 1 base, J shed 4 bases, and the junction held 6 bases outside the gene matches. This CDR3 is 16 amino acids long.

The rearrangement uses TRBV7-3 and TRBJ1-1; D is unresolved. Trimming took 1 base from V and 5 from J, leaving 14 bases between them. The CDR3 extends over 15 amino acids. In germline, CDR1 is SGHTA, CDR2 FQGTGA. DNA for the CDR3: TGTGCCAGCAGCTTAAGGGCGGGTGCTCAAACTGAAGCTTTCTTT. It codes for CASSLRAGAQTEAFF.

In its sample, this clonotype was seen many times. J is TRBJ2-7 and V is TRBV5-1; a possible D gene is TRBD2 (6 bases). CDR3 length equals 13 residues. Trimming shortened V by 2 bases and J by 4 bases, and 10 bases separated the two germline ends. Germline CDR1 reads SGHRS; CDR2 reads YFSETQ. The CDR3 sequence is CASSFAGSYEQYF. The CDR3 nucleotides read TGCGCCAGCAGCTTTGCGGGATCTTACGAGCAGTACTTC.

The table lists this clonotype with many counts. V gene TRBV24-1 combines with J gene TRBJ2-1; 8 bases agree with TRBD2. The ends lost 3 bases at V and 3 bases at J; junction bases unmatched: 6. Germline V CDR1 and CDR2: KGHDR, SFDVKD. The CDR3 runs 16 residues. CDR3 sequence (DNA): TGTGCCACCAGTGATCCGGGACGGGGGGGCTACAATGAGCAGTTCTTC. Translation: CATSDPGRGGYNEQFF.

This clonotype was detected only a few times. This chain connects TRBV20-1 to TRBJ1-5; D uncertain. The CDR3 is 16 residues long. The germline V gene has CDR1 DFQATT and CDR2 SNEGSKA (reference sequence). Trimming removed 3 bases from V and 1 base from J, with 16 bases in between. The CDR3 DNA follows: TGCAGTGCTAGGAGCCTCGGCAGTCTCAGCAATCAGCCCCAGCATTTT. Protein sequence: CSARSLGSLSNQPQHF.

This clonotype came up a few times. As DNA, the CDR3 is TGTGCCAGCAGCTACCATGGACGGACCAACACTGAAGCTTTCTTT. Its protein product is CASSYHGRTNTEAFF. This chain uses TRBV9 with TRBJ1-1; no firm D call. The V gene's germline CDR1 is SGDLS and CDR2 YYNGEE. This CDR3 has 15 amino acids. Trimming removed 4 bases at V and 2 bases at J, with 15 bases between.

This clonotype was seen a handful of times. The chain combines TRBV6-1 with TRBJ2-1; D remains ambiguous. This CDR3 comprises 12 residues. V lost 8 bases to trimming and J lost 4 bases, with 9 bases between them. CDR1 is MNHNS, CDR2 SASEGT, per germline. The CDR3: CASVIPYNEQFF. In nucleotides, the CDR3 is TGTGCCAGCGTGATACCGTACAATGAGCAGTTCTTC.

V and J are TRBV29-1 and TRBJ1-1; 8 nucleotides agree with TRBD1. The length of the CDR3 is 13 residues. V gave up 4 bases and J gave up 1 base; unmatched junction bases: 2. Germline CDR1 and CDR2: SQVTM and ANQGSEA. CDR3 DNA: TGCAGCGTTGCCCAGGGGGCGAACACTGAAGCTTTCTTT. Encoded protein: CSVAQGANTEAFF.

This clonotype turned up a few times. This chain connects TRBV20-1 to TRBJ2-1, with 12 bases identical to TRBD2. Trimming cost V 3 bases and J 0 bases; bases outside gene matches: 3. CDR3 size: 16 residues. Germline CDR1 and CDR2: DFQATT and SNEGSKA (reference sequence). Here the CDR3 reads CSASTSGGSSYNEQFF. CDR3 DNA sequence: TGCAGTGCTAGTACTAGCGGGGGGAGCTCCTACAATGAGCAGTTCTTC.

In its sample, this clonotype was seen a few times. The chain links TRBV6-5 to TRBJ2-3; 9 nucleotides align to TRBD2. The CDR3 spans 14 residues. CDR1 and CDR2 from the germline V gene are MNHEY and SVGAGI. V was clipped by 3 bases and J by 6 bases; unmatched bases: 4. The CDR3 DNA reads TGTGCCAGCAGTTATAGCGGGAGAAGGGATACGCAGTATTTT. Translated: CASSYSGRRDTQYF.

This chain connects TRBV27 to TRBJ2-5; D unclear. V lost 0 bases and J 4 bases, leaving 9 bases between the germline ends. CDR1 and CDR2 from the germline V gene are MNHEY and SMNVEV (reference sequence). The CDR3 sequence is 14 residues long. The CDR3 region is CASSLSSDTETQYF. CDR3 nucleotide sequence: TGTGCCAGCAGTTTATCTAGTGACACAGAGACCCAGTACTTC.

This clonotype was counted only a few times. The rearrangement uses TRBV6-1 and TRBJ1-2; D gene ambiguous. Germline CDR1 and CDR2: MNHNS and SASEGT. The V end lost 8 bases, the J end lost 1 base, and 14 bases lay between the germline ends. This CDR3 is built from 14 residues. CDR3 DNA sequence: TGTGCCAGCGGTCAGGCCGCGCTTAACTATGGCTACACCTTC. Its protein product is CASGQAALNYGYTF.

V is TRBV4-1 and J is TRBJ1-5, with 7 bases fitting TRBD1. The CDR3 is made up of 17 amino acids. Germline lookup yields CDR1 MGHRA and CDR2 YSYEKL. The V and J ends lost 1 base and 7 bases, in that order; junction bases with no gene match: 13. CDR3 residues: CASSQAYKQTGVQPQHF. CDR3 coding DNA: TGCGCCAGCAGCCAAGCCTATAAACAAACAGGGGTCCAGCCCCAGCATTTT.

The chain links TRBV7-2 to TRBJ2-3, with a weak D call TRBD1 (6 bases). The CDR3 covers 16 residues. Germline loops: CDR1 SGHTA, CDR2 FQGNSA. V lost 4 bases to trimming and J lost 2 bases, with 16 bases between them. DNA of the CDR3: TGTGCCAGCAGCTACCGACAGAGGGGGACCACAGATACGCAGTATTTT. Protein product: CASSYRQRGTTDTQYF.

This clonotype has a handful of counts. The rearrangement links TRBV12-3 or TRBV12-4 to TRBJ1-3, with D perhaps matching TRBD1 (6 bases). The V end was cut by 0 bases, the J end by 4 bases, with 13 bases between. The CDR3 consists of 16 residues. As DNA, the CDR3 is TGTGCCAGCAGTTTAGCTCCACAGGGTTCAGGAAACACCATATATTTT. It codes for CASSLAPQGSGNTIYF.

The table lists this clonotype with a few counts. The chain links TRBV27 to TRBJ1-5; no clear D gene. Trimming took off 2 bases at V and 4 bases at J, with 6 bases between the two ends. The CDR3 is made up of 13 amino acids. Germline CDR1 and CDR2: MNHEY and SMNVEV (reference sequence). Here the CDR3 DNA reads TGTGCCAGCAGTTTAGGATGGAATCAGCCCCAGCATTTT. The encoded protein is CASSLGWNQPQHF.

This clonotype was seen more than once but under ten times. The gene calls are TRBV7-2 and TRBJ2-7; 7 nucleotides align to TRBD1. V was pared by 3 bases and J by 3 bases, with 5 bases of the junction left unmatched. CDR3 length: 14 amino acids. CDR1 SGHTA and CDR2 FQGNSA come from the germline V gene. CDR3 DNA sequence: TGTGCCAGCAGCTTTGACAGGGTAGGCTACGAGCAGTACTTC. This encodes CASSFDRVGYEQYF.

This clonotype was seen a few times. V is TRBV4-1 and J is TRBJ1-2; D remains ambiguous. Trimming took 1 base from V and 8 from J, leaving 17 bases between them. The CDR3 is 15 residues long. From germline, CDR1 is MGHRA and CDR2 YSYEKL. CDR3 loop: CASSQVPSAVRGYTF. The CDR3 DNA sequence: TGCGCCAGCAGCCAAGTCCCATCCGCGGTGAGGGGCTACACCTTC.

This chain joins TRBV7-3 and TRBJ2-1; 7 bases align to TRBD2. V lost 5 bases, J lost 13 bases, and 8 bases stayed unmatched. CDR1 is SGHTA and CDR2 is FQGTGA in the germline V gene. The CDR3 spans 12 residues. The CDR3 bases are TGTGCCAGCAGCGTCCAGACTAGCCTCCAGTTCTTC. Amino acid sequence: CASSVQTSLQFF.

This clonotype has ten or more counts. The genes are TRBV29-1 and TRBJ2-3; D gene unclear. The germline gives CDR1 SQVTM, CDR2 ANQGSEA. Trimming pared 5 bases from V and 3 bases from J, leaving 3 bases between. This CDR3 contains 10 residues. The CDR3 loop reads CSVMTDTQYF. In nucleotides, the CDR3 is TGCAGCGTTATGACAGATACGCAGTATTTT.

This clonotype was detected many times. The V gene is TRBV29-1, the J gene TRBJ2-7, with D possibly TRBD2 on 5 matching bases. The CDR3 extends over 14 amino acids. Trimming left V 7 bases short and J 0 bases short, with 16 bases between. The germline gives CDR1 SQVTM, CDR2 ANQGSEA. CDR3 nucleotide sequence: TGCAGCGCCAAACTAGTGAGTAGCTCCTACGAGCAGTACTTC. Residues: CSAKLVSSSYEQYF.

The chain couples TRBV7-8 to TRBJ2-5; D is ambiguous. V was shortened by 1 base and J by 5 bases, with 17 bases between the two germline ends. The CDR3 is 16 residues long. The germline gives CDR1 SGHVS, CDR2 FQNEAQ. CDR3 bases: TGTGCCAGCAGCTTAGGGAAGGACGTCTTGCGGGAGACCCAGTACTTC. This codes for CASSLGKDVLRETQYF.

This clonotype was found a few times. V and J are TRBV7-9 and TRBJ2-6; 8 nucleotides align to TRBD1. V shed 2 bases, J shed 0 bases, and the junction held 0 bases outside the gene matches. Germline loops: CDR1 SEHNR, CDR2 FQNEAQ (reference sequence). The CDR3 spans 16 residues. For the CDR3, the DNA is TGTGCCAGCAGCTTAACAGGGGGCTCTGGGGCCAACGTCCTGACTTTC. As protein: CASSLTGGSGANVLTF.

CDR3 sequence (DNA): TGTGCCAGCAGCGCCCGGACAGGGTCTAATGAAAAACTGTTTTTT. It is translated as CASSARTGSNEKLFF. The chain combines TRBV2 with TRBJ1-4, with TRBD1 matching 8 bases. This CDR3 has 15 amino acids. Per germline, CDR1 SNHLY and CDR2 FYNNEI. Unmatched junction bases numbered 6, after V lost 6 bases and J lost 3 bases.

In this sample, this clonotype turned up a few times. The V gene is TRBV29-1, the J gene TRBJ1-3; D is unresolved. Germline V gives CDR1 SQVTM, CDR2 ANQGSEA. V was trimmed by 2 bases and J by 1 base, leaving 0 bases between them. This CDR3 spans 11 amino acids. Here the CDR3 DNA reads TGCAGCGTTGAATCTGGAAACACCATATATTTT. Protein: CSVESGNTIYF.

This clonotype has only a few counts. The genes are TRBV12-3 or TRBV12-4 and TRBJ2-7; 7 bases line up with TRBD1. Trimming at V came to 2 bases and at J to 2 bases, leaving 3 bases not matched to a gene. The CDR3 has 14 amino acids. The CDR3 region has the DNA TGTGCCAGCAGTTTACGGACAGGACCCTACGAGCAGTACTTC. Protein sequence: CASSLRTGPYEQYF.

In this sample, this clonotype turned up a few times. This chain links TRBV10-3 with TRBJ2-3; 10 bases are shared with TRBD2. The CDR3 covers 18 residues. J gave up 6 bases and V 3 bases, and 15 bases lay outside the gene matches. Germline CDR1 reads ENHRY; CDR2 reads SYGVKD. The CDR3 DNA reads TGTGCCATCAGTGAAACCGGGACTAGCGCCACGGTCTTGGATACGCAGTATTTT. Translation: CAISETGTSATVLDTQYF.

This CDR3 is CASSYGGGVNYEQYF. The CDR3 nucleotides read TGTGCCAGCAGTTACGGTGGGGGGGTGAACTACGAGCAGTACTTC. The chain carries TRBV6-5 and TRBJ2-7; 7 bases match TRBD2. V trimming: 2 bases; J trimming: 3 bases; junction bases outside the gene matches: 7. The CDR3 has 15 residues. Germline-derived CDR1 and CDR2 are MNHEY and SVGAGI.

Only a few counts were recorded for this clonotype. This chain uses TRBV7-9 with TRBJ1-2, with 12 bases matching TRBD1. Germline CDR1 SEHNR, CDR2 FQNEAQ (reference sequence). The junction had 8 bases not matched to a gene; V was cut back by 4 bases and J by 8 bases. This CDR3 has 15 residues. The DNA for the CDR3 is TGTGCCAGCAGCTCCTCGGGACAGGGGGCCGGAGGCTACACCTTC. Translation gives CASSSSGQGAGGYTF.